This TCR beta chain was identified during a study of molecular identifiers for immune sequencing clone quantification (dated by TCRdb to 2016 to 2018). As for the study more broadly: For a replicate experiment, RNA from approximately 20,000 or 98,000 naive CD8 T cells was divided into five aliquots, and four of the five aliquots were sequenced. This methods study used CD8 T cells to benchmark TCR RNA copy counting and molecular-identifier clustering-based TCR repertoire sequencing (MIDCIRS). The paper as a whole reports these results and caveats: About three recovered TCR RNA copies per cell were obtained by modeling, versus about 10 by digital PCR, implying a capture efficiency of about 30%. Without barcode sub-clustering, chimeric consensus sequences inflated TCR diversity; chimeras reached as high as 47%. Clones above 20 RNA copies held over 98% of molecules in CMV-specific effector cells but under 1% in naive cells. The naive libraries included spiked-in Jurkat TCR RNA (under eleven copies' worth), and this Jurkat TCR RNA is not part of the donor repertoire. Spiked-in Jurkat TCR RNA equivalent to a single cell was reported to be detectable even among approximately 900,000 naive CD8 T cells. Highly expanded clone sizes could be underestimated if identical TCR molecules share a barcode.

Libraries of naive CD8 T cells were generated from about 21,000 to 970,000 sorted cells, with 10%, 30% or 50% of the purified RNA used. Naive CD8 T cells, defined as CD8+CD4-CCR7+CD45RA+, were FACS-sorted into RLT Plus buffer on a BD FACSAria II. To test detection sensitivity, Jurkat RNA equal to around 11 TCR copies was added to samples of about 19,000-1,100,000 naive CD8 T cells. CD8 T cells were enriched using RosetteSep CD8+ T Cell Enrichment Cocktail and Ficoll-Paque, and the enriched cells then underwent ACK red cell lysis. V is clipped by 7 bases and J by 5 bases, and the sequence between their germline boundaries is 17 bases long. There are 14 amino acids in the CDR3, from cysteine to phenylalanine inclusive. The kept DNA is CDR3 alone, 42 bases in frame from the first base. About this clonotype itself: Its antigen remains unidentified. Within one base of it there is no much larger clone, and no base qualities were kept.

Preparation of the library involved PCR. This sample was sequenced with an Illumina HiSeq 4000. Bulk TCR libraries were prepared as previously described, using TCR primers listed in Table S5. Purification of total RNA was performed with the Qiagen AllPrep DNA/RNA kit. Reads from multiple sequencing runs of the same library were pooled before analysis. The source study handled its data this way. Reads were retained only if an exact TCR constant sequence was present, and the retained reads were trimmed to 150 nt and grouped according to their 12-nt molecular barcodes. Within each barcode group, reads were sub-clustered at a 15% Levenshtein threshold, and quality-weighted consensus sequences were built per RNA molecule. Non-functional sequences were excluded, and lower-count sequences lying one edit away from another sequence were also excluded. Based on a fit of two negative binomial distributions, barcode sub-clusters having less than 20% of the maximum read count were discarded. TCRdb reran the public reads through fastp at Q25 and MiXCR, keeping productive beta chains. Every distinct CDR3 protein forms one entry, paired with its most common genes and DNA. The V and J calls were determined by TCRdb, not by the authors. Here the sample has about half a million distinct CDR3 sequences; 20% to 25% occur a single time. The ten biggest clones cover roughly 0.81% of the sample.

The V and J genes are TRBV12-3 or TRBV12-4 and TRBJ2-5; the D gene is possibly TRBD2, with 7 bases matching. The origin of this receptor is a human donor in good health. Some libraries in this study had Jurkat cell RNA spiked in. The sequenced sample was naive CD8+ T cells from blood, with Jurkat cell RNA spiked in. The cell subset or site label here, explained by the study, means: FACS-sorted CD8+CD4-CCR7+CD45RA+ naive T cells. CDR3 region: CASTLGGAGETQYF. DNA sequence: TGTGCCAGCACCCTGGGGGGGGCGGGGGAGACCCAGTACTTC.